This T cell receptor (beta chain) was documented in a study of blood T cells in healthy people across ages. Study-wide results and caveats: Because donor CMV status was unknown, expanded clonotype changes were possibly confounded. The recorded TCR beta diversity per million T cells decreased in a roughly linear manner with age.

A second PCR of 7 to 11 cycles used a sample-barcoded 5' primer and a J-beta primer mix. Each CDR3 protein gets one entry after TCRdb re-called the 5' RACE reads with MiXCR. The sample lists 1.5 million to 2 million distinct CDR3 sequences; about 31% were seen once. Total RNA extraction produced at least 5.5 micrograms (per sample) for the study. Only a few counts were recorded for this clonotype. Its target is not known. This CDR3 spans 13 amino acids. Germline CDR1 LGHDT, CDR2 YNNKEL (reference sequence). The TCR sequence derives from a woman in her twenties or thirties in good health. The sample taken for sequencing was blood. V and J are TRBV3-1 and TRBJ2-5; D not resolved. With the DNA end fitting TRBJ2-7 better, the J assignment may be wrong. CDR3 residues: CASSQRSSPEQYF. The DNA for the CDR3 is TGTGCCAGCAGCCAACGGAGTTCTCCCGAGCAGTACTTC.